The TCR beta chain described here comes from a study of T cells in Graves' hyperthyroidism and ophthalmopathy. Study context: The initial diagnosis was the point when peripheral blood was collected, ahead of any treatment.

It was RNA transcripts that yielded the amplified TCR beta CDR3 regions. In the first-round RT-PCR of the TCR CDR3, the HTBI primer set was used. TCRdb reanalysed the multiplex PCR reads using MiXCR and keeps one entry per CDR3 protein. This sample yields 350,000 to 400,000 distinct CDR3 sequences, of which under 15% are seen a single time; approximately 29% belongs to the top ten. About this clonotype itself: Its target is unknown.

The study, taken as a whole, reports: The blood repertoire included most of the expanded thyroid clonotypes above 0.001.

V was pared by 8 bases and J by 1 base, with 11 bases of the junction left unmatched. The CDR3 loop spans 16 amino acids. Per the germline V gene, CDR1 is GTSNPN and CDR2 is SVGIG (reference sequence). This sequence was found in a woman in her 30s with Graves' hyperthyroidism. The chain joins TRBV30 to TRBJ2-5, with 12 nucleotides matching TRBD2. The source material was blood. CDR3 in amino acids: CARSGLAGGSQETQYF. The CDR3 DNA is TGTGCCAGGTCAGGGCTAGCGGGAGGGTCCCAAGAGACCCAGTACTTC.